Listed below are T cell receptor beta chains from one sample, sequenced in a study of blood T cell repertoires in COVID-19. Sequenced by immunoSEQ multiplex PCR; TCRdb stores in-frame clones only, minus some. Altogether roughly 430,000 clones are present, around nine tenths being singletons, with the ten largest covering less than 1.5%. The specimen sequenced was PBMCs or T cells enriched from blood (not recorded which). The receptor source for this set is a woman aged 18-30 years who had been exposed to COVID-19. CDR3s include the opening cysteine and the closing phenylalanine or tryptophan. The D gene is left open where the match is weak. Some rows mark clone size as missing; the rest say once, few, many or name a class of expanded clone.

>TRBJ2-1|-|TRBV4-1|-
TGCGCCAGCAGCCAAGGGATCGGTGGGGGGTACAATGAGCAGTTCTTC
CASSQGIGGGYNEQFF
>TRBJ1-3|-|TRBV6-5|-
TGTGCCAGCAGTTACGCCCGCGGGGTTTCAGGAAACACCATATATTTT
CASSYARGVSGNTIYF
>TRBJ2-3|-|TRBV24-1|TRBD2
TGTGCCACCAGTGATTGGGGAGCGGGGGTGAGCACAGATACGCAGTATTTT
CATSDWGAGVSTDTQYF
>TRBJ1-4|-|TRBV19|-
TGTGCCAGTAGAATTACAGCCATTAATGAAAAACTGTTTTTT
CASRITAINEKLFF
>TRBJ2-7|-|TRBV3-1/TRBV3-2|TRBD2
TGTGCCAGCAGCCAGGGACTAGCGGCCAGCTCCTACGAGCAGTACTTC
CASSQGLAASSYEQYF
>TRBJ1-5|-|TRBV14|TRBD1
TGTGCCAGCAGCAAAGGGGCAGGGGGTCAGCCCCAGCATTTT
CASSKGAGGQPQHF
>TRBJ2-7|-|TRBV7-9|-
TGTGCCAGCAGTCAAGCCACTTATGAGCAGTACTTC
CASSQATYEQYF
>TRBJ2-2|few|TRBV6-5|-
TGTGCCAGCAGTCCGCGACACGTAAACACCGGGGAGCTGTTTTTT
CASSPRHVNTGELFF
>TRBJ1-5|many|TRBV7-9|-
TGTGCCAGCAGCTTAGGCGGGACCGGCAATCAGCCCCAGCATTTT
CASSLGGTGNQPQHF
>TRBJ2-5|-|TRBV19|TRBD1
TGTGCCAGTAGTATAGGTAAGGGACAGCAAGAGACCCAGTACTTC
CASSIGKGQQETQYF
>TRBJ1-1|-|TRBV4-1|-
TGCGCCAGCAGCCAAGATTTCAGCAGGGGCCGCTCTGAAGCTTTCTTT
CASSQDFSRGRSEAFF
>TRBJ1-6|-|TRBV5-8|-
TGTGCCAGCAGCCCCGGTGGCGGAGATAATTCACCCCTCCACTTT
CASSPGGGDNSPLHF
>TRBJ1-4|-|TRBV13|-
TGTGCCAGCAGCTTAGGAGGGGGTAATGAAAAACTGTTTTTT
CASSLGGGNEKLFF
>TRBJ1-3|-|TRBV28|-
TGTGCCAGCAGTTTGGAGCCCTACTCTGGAAACACCATATATTTT
CASSLEPYSGNTIYF
>TRBJ2-3|-|TRBV10-2|TRBD2
TGCGCCAGCAGCCCGGGACTAGCGGGACCTAGCACAGATACGCAGTATTTT
CASSPGLAGPSTDTQYF
>TRBJ1-3|-|TRBV19|-
TGTGCCAGTAAAGGACAAAACTCTGGAAACACCATATATTTT
CASKGQNSGNTIYF
>TRBJ2-5|-|TRBV27|TRBD1
TGTGCCAGCAGCCTTATGGCCGGGACAGGCGAATACTTC
CASSLMAGTGEYF
>TRBJ1-5|-|TRBV28|TRBD1
TGTGCCAGCAAAAGACAGGGGGGCAACCAGCCCCAGCATTTT
CASKRQGGNQPQHF
>TRBJ2-5|once|TRBV2|-
TGTGCCAGCTGTCTACAAGAGACCCAGTACTTC
CASCLQETQYF
>TRBJ2-7|-|TRBV30|TRBD1
TGTGCCTGGGGGGGACAGGGTTTCTCCGAGCAGTACTTC
CAWGGQGFSEQYF
>TRBJ1-5|-|TRBV28|-
TGTGCCAGCAGACCGCCACCGGGTAGCGGGCTTAGCAATCAGCCCCAGCATTTT
CASRPPPGSGLSNQPQHF
>TRBJ2-5|-|TRBV7-7|-
TGTGCTAGCAGCATTCGCCGGACAGAAAAGCACCAAGAGACCCAGTACTTC
CASSIRRTEKHQETQYF
>TRBJ2-7|-|TRBV7-9|TRBD1
TGTGCCAGCAGCAAGACAGGGGTAGCCTACGAGCAGTACTTC
CASSKTGVAYEQYF
>TRBJ2-2|-|TRBV18|TRBD2
TGTGCCAGCTCACCACCGGGACTAGCGGGAGACACCGGGGAGCTGTTTTTT
CASSPPGLAGDTGELFF
>TRBJ1-6|-|TRBV9|-
TGTGCCAGCAGCGTAGGTACCAGGGCATTTGATTCACCCCTCCACTTT
CASSVGTRAFDSPLHF
>TRBJ2-4|-|TRBV12-3/TRBV12-4|-
TGTGCCAGCAGCTCTCGGAGCGACATTCAGTACTTC
CASSSRSDIQYF
>TRBJ2-2|-|TRBV10-2|-
TGCGCCAGCCAGACAAGAACGATTGGAAACACCGGGGAGCTGTTTTTT
CASQTRTIGNTGELFF
>TRBJ2-1|-|TRBV11-2|TRBD2
TGTGCCAGCAGCTTAGATCGGGCGGGGGGAATTGGTGAGCAGTTCTTC
CASSLDRAGGIGEQFF
>TRBJ2-1|-|TRBV5-1|-
TGCGCCAGCAGCTACAGGAAGGGGGAAAGTTTCTTC
CASSYRKGESFF
>TRBJ1-6|-|TRBV6-4|-
TGTGCCAGCAGGGAGGACTGGTATTCACCCCTCCACTTT
CASREDWYSPLHF
>TRBJ1-1|-|TRBV30|-
TGTGCCTCCCAATCGACGGCGGCGACTGAAGCTTTCTTT
CASQSTAATEAFF